Shown below are 30 T cell receptor beta chains from a single sample sequenced in a study of vaccination and CD4 T cells after COVID-19 (dated by TCRdb to the early 2020s). This specimen's treatment or condition label, per the study, means: approximately 9-day PBMC culture with coronavirus spike peptide pools or control peptides (ViraFEST assay). To prepare the library, PCR was applied. TCRdb names Illumina iSeq 100 as the instrument used. TCR sequencing of DNA from cultured CD4+ T cells used the Oncomine TCR Beta short-read assay at the Johns Hopkins FTIC core. TCRdb reanalyzed the raw reads on its own, using fastp at Q25 for trimming and MiXCR for clone calling, and kept in-frame beta chains. Each entry is one CDR3 protein sequence, shown with its most common DNA and genes. This sample lists around 13,000 distinct CDR3 sequences; about a third were detected once. About 12% of the sample is taken by the ten largest.

These receptors have no identified antigens. Material for sequencing was CD4+ T cells from blood, cultured in vitro. The receptors derive from a human donor who had recovered from COVID-19.

The chain links TRBV20-1 to TRBJ2-1; 10 bases are a match to TRBD2. The J segment lost 9 bases and the V segment lost 3 bases, leaving 5 bases of the junction unmatched. This CDR3 comprises 13 residues. CDR1 DFQATT and CDR2 SNEGSKA come from the germline V gene (reference sequence). The CDR3 DNA sequence: TGCAGTGCTAGCTCGCTAGCGGGAGTTGAGCAGTTCTTC. It specifies CSASSLAGVEQFF.

The V and J genes are TRBV6-1 and TRBJ2-3; the match to TRBD1 covers 9 bases. V was clipped by 5 bases and J by 0 bases; unmatched bases: 6. Per germline, CDR1 MNHNS and CDR2 SASEGT. This CDR3 is built from 16 residues. The CDR3 bases are TGTGCCAGCAGTAAGTCCGGGACAGGGAGCACAGATACGCAGTATTTT. It codes for CASSKSGTGSTDTQYF.

This clonotype was seen just once. This chain uses TRBV24-1 with TRBJ2-1, with 7 bases lining up with TRBD1. V was pared by 3 bases and J by 8 bases, with 12 bases of the junction left unmatched. Germline assignment: CDR1 KGHDR and CDR2 SFDVKD. This CDR3 is built from 16 residues. The CDR3 spells CATSDVKTGRSDEQFF. DNA of the CDR3: TGTGCCACCAGTGATGTGAAGACAGGGAGATCAGATGAGCAGTTCTTC.

The chain couples TRBV7-9 to TRBJ2-1; D is unclear. Between the trimmed V and J ends, which lost 3 bases and 0 bases, there was a span of 6 bases. Germline V gene lookup returns CDR1 SEHNR and CDR2 FQNEAQ (reference sequence). The CDR3 runs to 14 residues. CDR3 sequence reads: CASSLTHSYNEQFF. The CDR3 bases are TGTGCCAGCAGCTTGACCCACTCCTACAATGAGCAGTTCTTC.

The chain links TRBV20-1 to TRBJ2-6; 8 bases fit TRBD1. Germline loops: CDR1 DFQATT, CDR2 SNEGSKA (reference sequence). The CDR3 sequence is 17 residues long. Losses at the gene ends were 5 bases for V and 6 bases for J; bases not matched to a gene: 15. CDR3: CSAGPGTGDAPANVLTF. The CDR3 nucleotides read TGCAGTGCTGGGCCCGGGACAGGTGACGCTCCGGCCAACGTCCTGACTTTC.

The chain employs TRBV5-1 and TRBJ2-1; 9 bases match TRBD1. The CDR3 runs to 14 residues. CDR1 is SGHRS, CDR2 YFSETQ, per germline. Losses at the gene ends were 4 bases for V and 5 bases for J; bases not matched to a gene: 4. CDR3 amino acids: CASSPRQGDNEQFF. The CDR3 region has the DNA TGCGCCAGCAGCCCGAGACAGGGGGACAATGAGCAGTTCTTC.

The V gene is TRBV30, the J gene TRBJ2-2; D possibly corresponds to TRBD2 (6 bases). Germline CDR1 GTSNPN, CDR2 SVGIG (reference sequence). The germline V and J ends were trimmed by 4 bases and 0 bases, with 9 bases remaining between them. The CDR3 spans 14 residues. CDR3 in amino acids: CAWMEGPNTGELFF. DNA of the CDR3: TGTGCCTGGATGGAGGGACCGAACACCGGGGAGCTGTTTTTT.

V gene TRBV27 combines with J gene TRBJ2-3; D is perhaps TRBD2 (7 bases). The CDR3 is 18 residues long. Per the germline V gene, CDR1 is MNHEY and CDR2 is SMNVEV (reference sequence). Between the trimmed V and J ends, which lost 3 bases and 1 base, there was a span of 20 bases. CDR3 bases: TGTGCCAGCAGTTTTTTAGGGGGGCAGCTAGCGGGCACAGATACGCAGTATTTT. Its translation: CASSFLGGQLAGTDTQYF.

The chain employs TRBV20-1 and TRBJ1-2; D possibly corresponds to TRBD1 (6 bases). The length of the CDR3 is 14 residues. The germline V gene encodes CDR1 DFQATT and CDR2 SNEGSKA (reference sequence). V was trimmed by 6 bases and J by 3 bases, leaving 17 bases between them. The CDR3 DNA sequence: TGCAGTGCCGGAGGGGGATCTTTTGACTATGGCTACACCTTC. Translated, it gives CSAGGGSFDYGYTF.

This rearrangement joins TRBV6-2 or TRBV6-3 to TRBJ1-1; no clear D. The CDR3 runs to 14 residues. The germline V gene encodes CDR1 MNHEY and CDR2 SVGEGT. Trimming cost V 3 bases and J 6 bases, with 14 bases left between them. The DNA for the CDR3 is TGTGCCAGCAGTTATTTCGGTAGCAGCGCTGAAGCTTTCTTT. Its translation: CASSYFGSSAEAFF.

The chain couples TRBV5-1 to TRBJ2-7; unclear D gene. The CDR3 is 14 amino acids. With 4 bases removed from V and 0 bases from J, the gap between germline ends came to 11 bases. Germline lookup yields CDR1 SGHRS and CDR2 YFSETQ. The CDR3 DNA reads as TGCGCCAGCAGCCCAGTAGAGGACTCCTACGAGCAGTACTTC. It encodes CASSPVEDSYEQYF. Combining the CDR3 with reference TRBV5-1 and TRBJ2-7 gives the whole variable domain KAGVTQTPRYLIKTRGQQVTLSCSPISGHRSVSWYQQTPGQGLQFLFEYFSETQRNKGNFPGRFSGRQFSNSRSEMNVSTLELGDSALYLCASSPVEDSYEQYFGPGTRLTVT.

This clonotype appeared a few times. The V and J genes are TRBV27 and TRBJ2-2; TRBD2 agrees at 10 bases. The CDR3 spans 16 residues. The V gene end was trimmed by 6 bases and the J gene end by 0 bases; junction bases not matched to a gene: 4. Germline V gives CDR1 MNHEY, CDR2 SMNVEV (reference sequence). The CDR3 nucleotides are TGTGCCAGCAGCGGGACTAGCGCAACGAACACCGGGGAGCTGTTTTTT. Translation gives CASSGTSATNTGELFF.

The chain recombines TRBV6-1 with TRBJ2-7, with 7 bases fitting TRBD1. CDR1 is MNHNS and CDR2 is SASEGT in the germline V gene. The CDR3 consists of 14 residues. V was pared by 6 bases and J by 4 bases, with 9 bases of the junction left unmatched. CDR3 residues: CASRLSQGQYEQYF. CDR3 coding DNA: TGTGCCAGCAGGTTGTCACAGGGGCAGTACGAGCAGTACTTC.

The J gene is TRBJ2-7, the V gene TRBV28; D remains unclear. The V and J ends lost 2 bases and 3 bases respectively, with 11 bases between them. Per germline, CDR1 MDHEN and CDR2 SYDVKM. This CDR3 is 14 amino acids long. CDR3 residues: CASSLPQRRYEQYF. CDR3 sequence (DNA): TGTGCCAGCAGTTTACCGCAGCGACGCTACGAGCAGTACTTC.

A few counts support this clonotype. V and J are TRBV6-5 and TRBJ2-2; TRBD1 aligns across 9 bases. Germline-derived CDR1 and CDR2 are MNHEY and SVGAGI. V gave up 1 base and J gave up 4 bases; unmatched junction bases: 7. The CDR3 extends over 17 amino acids. Here the CDR3 DNA reads TGTGCCAGCAGTTACTGGGACAGGGTAACGGTCACCGGGGAGCTGTTTTTT. Its translation: CASSYWDRVTVTGELFF.

A few counts support this clonotype. This chain links TRBV19 with TRBJ2-1; 10 bases are shared with TRBD2. Germline V gives CDR1 LNHDA, CDR2 SQIVND (reference sequence). This CDR3 spans 16 amino acids. V gave up 5 bases and J gave up 4 bases; unmatched junction bases: 8. In DNA form, the CDR3 reads TGTGCCAGTAGTCTCACGACTAGCGGGTTTTACAATGAGCAGTTCTTC. The encoded protein is CASSLTTSGFYNEQFF.

The chain employs TRBV6-2 or TRBV6-3 and TRBJ2-7; 10 bases agree with TRBD2. This CDR3 spans 14 amino acids. The V segment lost 6 bases and the J segment 5 bases; nucleotides outside the gene matches: 7. Per the germline V gene, CDR1 is MNHEY and CDR2 is SVGEGT. CDR3 in amino acids: CASRIAGGANEQYF. The CDR3 nucleotides read TGTGCCAGCAGGATAGCGGGAGGAGCCAACGAGCAGTACTTC.

This clonotype was observed a handful of times. The chain uses TRBV10-3 and TRBJ1-3; TRBD1 might be the D (5 bases). CDR1 is ENHRY and CDR2 is SYGVKD in the germline V gene. CDR3 length equals 12 residues. V lost 6 bases and J 2 bases, leaving 5 bases between the germline ends. This CDR3 reads CAIRGAGNTIYF. The CDR3 nucleotides read TGTGCCATCAGAGGGGCTGGAAACACCATATATTTT.

The table lists this clonotype with a few counts. The chain recombines TRBV6-1 with TRBJ1-2, with D unresolved. With 1 base removed from V and 2 bases from J, the gap between germline ends came to 5 bases. Germline V gene data show CDR1 as MNHNS and CDR2 as SASEGT. CDR3 length: 13 residues. The CDR3 coding sequence is TGTGCCAGCAGTGAAGATGGGAACTATGGCTACACCTTC. Translating it yields CASSEDGNYGYTF.

J is TRBJ2-7 and V is TRBV7-2; D is tentatively TRBD1 or TRBD2 (5 bases each). Germline V lookup: CDR1 SGHTA, CDR2 FQGNSA. The CDR3 runs 15 residues. Trimming stripped 5 bases from V and 5 bases from J, with 19 bases between. CDR3 sequence: CASSPFPRGRDEQYF. As DNA, the CDR3 is TGTGCCAGCAGCCCCTTTCCCCGGGGCCGCGACGAGCAGTACTTC.

The genes are TRBV10-3 and TRBJ1-2; 7 bases are a match to TRBD1. The CDR3 is made up of 14 amino acids. V dropped 6 bases and J dropped 3; count of bases not matched to a gene: 7. In germline, CDR1 is ENHRY, CDR2 SYGVKD. The CDR3: CAISEQGTDYGYTF. CDR3 nucleotide sequence: TGTGCCATCAGCGAACAGGGGACAGACTATGGCTACACCTTC.

In its sample, this clonotype was seen a few times. The J gene is TRBJ1-2, the V gene TRBV6-5; possibly TRBD1 for D (5 bases). Trimming cost V 4 bases and J 8 bases, with 8 bases left between them. Germline CDR1 and CDR2: MNHEY and SVGAGI. The CDR3 consists of 11 residues. The CDR3 DNA is TGTGCCAGCAGTTCAGGGCGGGGCTACACCTTC. It translates to CASSSGRGYTF.

J is TRBJ1-5 and V is TRBV28; no reliable D call. Trimming took off 6 bases at V and 0 bases at J, with 6 bases between the two ends. Per the germline V gene, CDR1 is MDHEN and CDR2 is SYDVKM. This CDR3 region has 13 residues. The CDR3 DNA reads TGTGCCAGCAGATCATATAGCAATCAGCCCCAGCATTTT. It encodes CASRSYSNQPQHF.

The table lists this clonotype with a few counts. CDR3 loop: CASSSSDLDETQYF. As DNA, the CDR3 is TGTGCCAGCAGCTCCTCGGACCTTGACGAGACCCAGTACTTC. The chain has TRBV6-5 and TRBJ2-5; D gene unclear. Germline CDR1 is MNHEY and CDR2 is SVGAGI. Trimming removed 6 bases from V and 5 bases from J, with 16 bases in between. This CDR3 has 14 amino acids.

This clonotype came up a few times. The chain carries TRBV5-1 and TRBJ1-5; D might be TRBD1 (5 bases). Germline lookup yields CDR1 SGHRS and CDR2 YFSETQ. CDR3 length equals 19 residues. Deletions cut 3 bases from V and 1 base from J, with 23 bases between. CDR3 residues: CASSWVQGPGTYSNQPQHF. DNA for the CDR3: TGCGCCAGCAGCTGGGTCCAAGGCCCCGGGACGTACAGCAATCAGCCCCAGCATTTT.

In its sample, this clonotype was seen a few times. The chain recombines TRBV7-2 with TRBJ1-2; D is possibly TRBD1 (6 bases). Trimming took off 1 base at V and 5 bases at J, with 8 bases between the two ends. Looked up from germline, CDR1 is SGHTA and CDR2 is FQGNSA. CDR3 length: 13 amino acids. The DNA of the CDR3 is TGTGCCAGCAGCTTAGACAGGGTGTATGGCTACACCTTC. This gives the protein CASSLDRVYGYTF.

This clonotype was seen a handful of times. The chain is built from TRBV20-1 and TRBJ2-3; TRBD1 agrees at 7 bases. V lost 1 base and J lost 15; bases outside the gene matches: 13. This CDR3 has 13 amino acids. Germline V gene sequence: CDR1 DFQATT, CDR2 SNEGSKA (reference sequence). CDR3 nucleotide sequence: TGCAGTGCTAGAGTTCCTACGGGACAGAATTTATATTTT. It specifies CSARVPTGQNLYF.

A few counts support this clonotype. The chain combines TRBV20-1 with TRBJ1-1; D gene ambiguous. From germline, CDR1 is DFQATT and CDR2 SNEGSKA (reference sequence). The CDR3 totals 13 residues. The V gene lost 7 bases and the J gene lost 1 base, with 13 bases spanning the gap. CDR3: CSVIGSTNTEAFF. CDR3 in DNA: TGCAGTGTGATCGGTTCGACGAACACTGAAGCTTTCTTT.

This clonotype was detected a few times. This chain joins TRBV7-2 and TRBJ2-2, with D tentatively TRBD2 (5 bases). CDR3 length equals 14 residues. Trimming took 5 bases from V and 0 from J, leaving 7 bases between them. CDR1 is SGHTA, CDR2 FQGNSA, per germline. CDR3 in DNA: TGTGCCAGCAGCCCGGGGTCGAACACCGGGGAGCTGTTTTTT. It is translated as CASSPGSNTGELFF.

The chain joins TRBV6-2 or TRBV6-3 to TRBJ1-5; D is ambiguous. Trimming cost V 2 bases and J 7 bases, with 9 bases left between them. This CDR3 has 13 residues. Germline V gives CDR1 MNHEY, CDR2 SVGEGT. The CDR3 protein is CASSYAGVQPQHF. The DNA for the CDR3 is TGTGCCAGCAGTTACGCGGGAGTACAGCCCCAGCATTTT.